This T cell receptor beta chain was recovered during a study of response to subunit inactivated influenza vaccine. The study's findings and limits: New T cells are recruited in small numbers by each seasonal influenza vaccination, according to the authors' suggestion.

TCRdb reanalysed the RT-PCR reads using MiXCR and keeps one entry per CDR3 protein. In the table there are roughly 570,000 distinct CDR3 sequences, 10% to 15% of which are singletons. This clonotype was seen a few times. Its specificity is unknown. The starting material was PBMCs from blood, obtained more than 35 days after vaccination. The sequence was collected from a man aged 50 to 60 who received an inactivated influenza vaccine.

In nucleotides, the CDR3 is TGTGCCAGCAGCTCAATGACAGGGCTTGGGTCCTACAATGAGCAGTTCTTC. Residues: CASSSMTGLGSYNEQFF. The genes are TRBV7-9 and TRBJ2-1; 7 nucleotides align to TRBD1. This CDR3 has 17 amino acids. In germline, CDR1 is SEHNR, CDR2 FQNEAQ (reference sequence). The junction had 10 bases not matched to a gene; V was cut back by 4 bases and J by 1 base. Based on the CDR3 plus reference TRBV7-9 and TRBJ2-1, the full variable domain is DTGVSQNPRHKITKRGQNVTFRCDPISEHNRLYWYRQTLGQGPEFLTYFQNEAQLEKSRLLSDRFSAERPKGSFSTLEIQRTEQGDSAMYLCASSSMTGLGSYNEQFFGPGTRLTVL.